The 21 T cell receptor beta chains in this list originate from one sample, sequenced in a study of T cell responses to AZD1222 COVID-19 vaccine. Measured with immunoSEQ multiplex PCR; TCRdb has only the in-frame clones, and not every one. The table shows approximately 220,000 clones, with 85% to 95% occurring only once. The sequences come from peripheral blood, collected on day 0 of MenACWY control vaccination. Receptor source: an adult in good health.

The V and J genes are TRBV11-2 and TRBJ1-3; D gene unclear. CDR1 SGHAT and CDR2 FQNNGV come from the germline V gene. Trimming left V 3 bases short and J 0 bases short, with 12 bases between. This CDR3 is 16 amino acids long. The CDR3 sequence: CASSFRTAGSGNTIYF. CDR3 bases: TGTGCCAGCAGCTTTCGAACAGCCGGCTCTGGAAACACCATATATTTT.

The chain is built from TRBV11-3 and TRBJ2-3; 7 bases line up with TRBD1. V shed 6 bases and J 6 bases; nucleotides not matched to a gene: 6. From germline, CDR1 is SGHNT and CDR2 YENEEA. The CDR3 totals 13 residues. In DNA form, the CDR3 reads TGTGCCAGCAGTGACAGGGTTGTCGATACGCAGTATTTT. This sequence encodes CASSDRVVDTQYF.

This chain connects TRBV10-2 to TRBJ1-2; unclear D gene. The CDR3 spans 15 residues. The germline gives CDR1 WSHSY, CDR2 SAAADI. Trimming cost V 0 bases and J 2 bases, with 10 bases left between them. CDR3 nucleotide sequence: TGCGCCAGCAGTGAGTCGTTTGGCACCAACTATGGCTACACCTTC. This translates into CASSESFGTNYGYTF.

The CDR3 DNA sequence: TGTGCCAGCAGTCGCCGGGACAGGGGGGTGACTGAAGCTTTCTTT. It encodes CASSRRDRGVTEAFF. The rearrangement uses TRBV6-2 or TRBV6-3 and TRBJ1-1; TRBD1 matches 11 bases. Germline assignment: CDR1 MNHEY and CDR2 SVGEGT. After removal of 5 bases from V and 5 bases from J, the junction contained 7 bases not matched to a gene. The CDR3 contains 15 residues.

The chain couples TRBV3-1 (or the pseudogene TRBV3-2) to TRBJ2-7, with 9 bases that match TRBD1. The CDR3 sequence is 14 residues long. CDR1 is LGHDT, CDR2 YNNKEL, per germline (reference sequence). The trim removed 1 base at V and 4 bases at J, leaving 2 bases unmatched. This CDR3 reads CASSQVGTGYEQYF. For the CDR3, the DNA is TGTGCCAGCAGCCAAGTCGGGACAGGGTACGAGCAGTACTTC.

This CDR3 reads CASSQQVLNYNSPLHF. For the CDR3, the DNA is TGTGCCAGCTCACAGCAAGTTTTAAACTATAATTCACCCCTCCACTTT. V usage is TRBV18 and J usage is TRBJ1-6; D remains unclear. Germline CDR1 and CDR2: KGHSH and LQKENI. The ends were cut back, 4 bases at V and 3 bases at J, with 13 bases in the middle. This CDR3 region has 16 residues.

V gene TRBV30 combines with J gene TRBJ2-5; 10 positions match TRBD1. V gave up 3 bases and J gave up 5 bases; unmatched junction bases: 9. In germline, CDR1 is GTSNPN, CDR2 SVGIG (reference sequence). The CDR3 has 15 residues. The CDR3 spells CAWRPYGTGAETQYF. CDR3 nucleotide sequence: TGTGCCTGGAGGCCATATGGGACAGGGGCGGAGACCCAGTACTTC. The full variable domain, rest sourced from reference TRBV30 and TRBJ2-5, is SQTIHQWPATLVQPVGSPLSLECTVEGTSNPNLYWYRQAAGRGLQLLFYSVGIGQISSEVPQNLSASRPQDRQFILSSKKLLLSDSGFYLCAWRPYGTGAETQYFGPGTRLLVL.

V and J are TRBV6-2 or TRBV6-3 and TRBJ1-6, with 7 bases matching TRBD1. There are 15 residues in the CDR3. Germline V CDR1 and CDR2: MNHEY, SVGEGT. Unmatched junction bases numbered 8, after V lost 4 bases and J lost 8 bases. CDR3 DNA: TGTGCCAGCAGTTGGGTCAGGGGGTCTGATTCACCCCTCCACTTT. Translation: CASSWVRGSDSPLHF.

The rearrangement links TRBV5-1 to TRBJ1-2, with D perhaps TRBD1 (5 bases). With 4 bases removed from V and 5 bases from J, the gap between germline ends came to 21 bases. The germline gives CDR1 SGHRS, CDR2 YFSETQ. There are 16 residues in the CDR3. CDR3 DNA sequence: TGCGCCAGCAGCCCCTGGGGCGGCCAATCTTCGTATGGCTACACCTTC. Residues: CASSPWGGQSSYGYTF.

The DNA of the CDR3 is TGTGCCAGCAGCTCCCGCGGACTAGCGGGGATAGAGGAGCTGTTTTTT. Amino acid sequence: CASSSRGLAGIEELFF. The chain uses TRBV7-9 and TRBJ2-2; 12 bases fit TRBD2. J lost 10 bases, V lost 4 bases, and 10 bases had no gene match. In germline, CDR1 is SEHNR, CDR2 FQNEAQ (reference sequence). This CDR3 is 16 amino acids long.

The rearrangement joins TRBV14 to TRBJ1-4; D not resolved. CDR3 length equals 16 residues. V was trimmed by 3 bases and J by 5 bases, leaving 16 bases between them. Germline V lookup: CDR1 SGHDN, CDR2 FVKESK. This chain's CDR3 is CASSQPTGLANEKLFF. For the CDR3, the DNA is TGTGCCAGCAGCCAGCCAACCGGGCTCGCAAATGAAAAACTGTTTTTT.

This clone was counted between two and nine times. The rearrangement links TRBV5-1 to TRBJ1-1, with no clear D. This CDR3 has 14 amino acids. The V gene lost 0 bases and the J gene lost 1 base, with 7 bases spanning the gap. Germline V gives CDR1 SGHRS, CDR2 YFSETQ. The CDR3 loop reads CASSLGEKNTEAFF. Written as DNA, the CDR3 is TGCGCCAGCAGCTTGGGAGAAAAGAACACTGAAGCTTTCTTT. Supplemented by reference TRBV5-1 and TRBJ1-1, the full variable domain reads KAGVTQTPRYLIKTRGQQVTLSCSPISGHRSVSWYQQTPGQGLQFLFEYFSETQRNKGNFPGRFSGRQFSNSRSEMNVSTLELGDSALYLCASSLGEKNTEAFFGQGTRLTVV.

The J gene is TRBJ2-7, the V gene TRBV18; D unresolved. Trimming cost V 5 bases and J 4 bases, with 15 bases left between them. The CDR3 consists of 14 residues. Germline V gene lookup returns CDR1 KGHSH and CDR2 LQKENI. CDR3 sequence reads: CASSSSLGGYEQYF. CDR3 DNA: TGTGCCAGCTCATCATCCCTTGGTGGGTACGAGCAGTACTTC.

A note on this clone: Other DNA sequences in this specimen translate into the identical CDR3. The V gene is TRBV6-1, the J gene TRBJ1-1; maybe TRBD1 (6 bases). Germline V gene sequence: CDR1 MNHNS, CDR2 SASEGT. CDR3 length equals 14 residues. V gave up 3 bases and J gave up 1 base, with 9 bases separating them. This CDR3 is CASSDGTSNTEAFF. The CDR3 DNA reads TGTGCCAGCAGTGACGGGACATCGAACACTGAAGCTTTCTTT.

This clone was found once. This chain connects TRBV4-1 to TRBJ2-7, with 15 bases aligning to TRBD2. The CDR3 loop spans 20 amino acids. Per the germline V gene, CDR1 is MGHRA and CDR2 is YSYEKL. V gave up 1 base and J gave up 2 bases; unmatched junction bases: 12. CDR3 residues: CASSQGRRTSGGAAPYEQYF. The CDR3, as DNA: TGCGCCAGCAGCCAAGGAAGACGGACTAGCGGGGGGGCGGCCCCCTACGAGCAGTACTTC.

This sequence joins TRBV4-1 and TRBJ1-1, with 9 bases matching TRBD1. Germline CDR1 is MGHRA and CDR2 is YSYEKL. V dropped 6 bases and J dropped 3; count of bases not matched to a gene: 11. The length of the CDR3 is 16 residues. The CDR3: CASSFGQGFLDTEAFF. CDR3 in DNA: TGCGCCAGCAGTTTCGGACAGGGGTTTTTGGACACTGAAGCTTTCTTT.

This sequence joins TRBV27 and TRBJ2-6; 7 bases map to TRBD1. V trimming: 4 bases; J trimming: 0 bases; junction bases outside the gene matches: 6. The CDR3 extends over 17 amino acids. Germline lookup yields CDR1 MNHEY and CDR2 SMNVEV (reference sequence). The CDR3 loop is CASSSDRPLSGANVLTF. CDR3 in DNA: TGTGCCAGCAGTTCGGACAGGCCGCTCTCTGGGGCCAACGTCCTGACTTTC.

The chain couples TRBV6-6 to TRBJ2-6; 8 bases fit TRBD1. J lost 4 bases, V lost 8 bases, and 10 bases had no gene match. The CDR3 is 16 amino acids. Germline values: CDR1 MNHNY, CDR2 SVGAGI (reference sequence). CDR3 in DNA: TGTGCCAGCGCAGGGGGCGCCCCGGCGGGGGCCAACGTCCTGACTTTC. Translated, it gives CASAGGAPAGANVLTF.

The chain couples TRBV6-2 or TRBV6-3 to TRBJ1-5, with D maybe TRBD1 (6 bases). V was clipped by 4 bases and J by 0 bases, with 16 bases between them. CDR3 length equals 17 residues. The V gene's germline CDR1 is MNHEY and CDR2 SVGEGT. The CDR3 protein is CASSSGRGGYSNQPQHF. The CDR3 bases are TGTGCCAGCAGTTCTGGCAGGGGCGGATATAGCAATCAGCCCCAGCATTTT.

This chain connects TRBV6-5 to TRBJ1-1; D possibly corresponds to TRBD1 (6 bases). The CDR3 covers 13 residues. Looked up from germline, CDR1 is MNHEY and CDR2 is SVGAGI. Trimming cost V 10 bases and J 5 bases, with 17 bases left between them. CDR3: CAITPRGRTEAFF. CDR3 nucleotide sequence: TGTGCCATCACTCCTCGGGGGCGAACTGAAGCTTTCTTT.

The rearrangement joins TRBV2 to TRBJ2-5; D is possibly TRBD2 (6 bases). There are 14 residues in the CDR3. Germline CDR1 is SNHLY and CDR2 is FYNNEI. Trimming cost V 1 base and J 5 bases, with 11 bases left between them. This chain's CDR3 is CASSEVRGMETQYF. In DNA form, the CDR3 reads TGTGCCAGCAGTGAAGTGCGCGGGATGGAGACCCAGTACTTC.